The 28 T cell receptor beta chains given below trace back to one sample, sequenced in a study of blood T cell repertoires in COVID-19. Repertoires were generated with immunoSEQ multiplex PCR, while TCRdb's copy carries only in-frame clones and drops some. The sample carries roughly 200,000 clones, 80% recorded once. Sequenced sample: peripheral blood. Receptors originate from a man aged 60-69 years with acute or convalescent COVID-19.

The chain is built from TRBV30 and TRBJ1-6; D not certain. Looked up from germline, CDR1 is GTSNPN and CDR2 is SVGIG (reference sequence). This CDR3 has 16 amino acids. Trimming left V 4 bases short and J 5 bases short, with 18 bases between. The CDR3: CAWTSGRGLNNSPLHF. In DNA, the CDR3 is TGTGCCTGGACTTCTGGGCGAGGGCTAAATAATTCACCCCTCCACTTT.

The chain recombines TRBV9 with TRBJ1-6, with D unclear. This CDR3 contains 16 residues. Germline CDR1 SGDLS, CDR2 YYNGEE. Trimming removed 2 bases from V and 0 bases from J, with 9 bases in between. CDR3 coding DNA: TGTGCCAGCAGCGTCAGGTCAAGCTCCTATAATTCACCCCTCCACTTT. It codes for CASSVRSSSYNSPLHF.

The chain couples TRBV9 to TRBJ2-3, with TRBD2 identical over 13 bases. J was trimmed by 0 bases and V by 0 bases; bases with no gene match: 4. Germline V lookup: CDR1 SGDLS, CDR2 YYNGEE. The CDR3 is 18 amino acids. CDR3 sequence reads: CASSVETSGRLSTDTQYF. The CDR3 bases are TGTGCCAGCAGCGTAGAGACTAGCGGGAGGCTTAGCACAGATACGCAGTATTTT.

For the CDR3, the DNA is TGCGCCAGCAGTGAATCGCTAGCCTCCTCCTACAATGAGCAGTTCTTC. This sequence encodes CASSESLASSYNEQFF. This chain links TRBV10-1 with TRBJ2-1, with D tentatively TRBD2 (5 bases). The V gene lost 3 bases and the J gene lost 0 bases, with 12 bases spanning the gap. CDR1 WNHNN and CDR2 SYGVQD come from the germline V gene (reference sequence). The CDR3 runs to 16 residues.

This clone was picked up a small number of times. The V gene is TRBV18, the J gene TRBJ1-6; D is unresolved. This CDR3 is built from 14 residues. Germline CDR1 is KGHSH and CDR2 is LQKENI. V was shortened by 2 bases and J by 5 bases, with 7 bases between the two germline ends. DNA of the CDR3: TGTGCCAGCTCACCAACGGCGGATAATTCACCCCTCCACTTT. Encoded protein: CASSPTADNSPLHF.

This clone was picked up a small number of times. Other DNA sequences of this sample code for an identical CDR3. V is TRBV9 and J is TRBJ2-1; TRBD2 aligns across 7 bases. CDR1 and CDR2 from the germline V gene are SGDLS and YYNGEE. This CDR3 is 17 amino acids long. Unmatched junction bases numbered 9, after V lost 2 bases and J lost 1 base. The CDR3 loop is CASSVSLRGGSYNEQFF. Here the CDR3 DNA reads TGTGCCAGCAGCGTTTCCCTACGCGGGGGTTCCTACAATGAGCAGTTCTTC.

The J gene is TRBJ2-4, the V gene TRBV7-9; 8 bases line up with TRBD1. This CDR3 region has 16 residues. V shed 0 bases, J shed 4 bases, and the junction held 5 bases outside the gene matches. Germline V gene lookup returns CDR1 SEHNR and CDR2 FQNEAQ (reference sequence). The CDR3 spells CASSLATGEPKNIQYF. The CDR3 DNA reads TGTGCCAGCAGCTTAGCGACAGGGGAGCCTAAAAACATTCAGTACTTC.

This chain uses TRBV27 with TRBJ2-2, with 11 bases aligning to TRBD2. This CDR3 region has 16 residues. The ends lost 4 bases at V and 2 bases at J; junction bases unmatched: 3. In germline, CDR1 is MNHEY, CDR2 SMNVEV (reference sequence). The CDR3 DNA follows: TGTGCCAGCAGTTCCACTAGCGGGGGCAACACCGGGGAGCTGTTTTTT. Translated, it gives CASSSTSGGNTGELFF.

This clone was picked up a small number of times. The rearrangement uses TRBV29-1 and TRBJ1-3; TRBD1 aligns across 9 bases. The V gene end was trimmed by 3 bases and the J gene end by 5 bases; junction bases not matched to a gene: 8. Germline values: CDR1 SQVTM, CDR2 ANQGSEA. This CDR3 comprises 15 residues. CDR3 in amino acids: CSVEPGTGSRNTIYF. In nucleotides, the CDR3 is TGCAGCGTTGAGCCCGGGACAGGGTCAAGAAACACCATATATTTT.

The CDR3 sequence: CASSQGQRQPQHF. CDR3 coding DNA: TGTGCCAGCAGCCAGGGACAGAGGCAGCCCCAGCATTTT. This rearrangement joins TRBV4-2 to TRBJ1-5, with TRBD1 identical over 7 bases. After removal of 3 bases from V and 7 bases from J, the junction contained 3 bases not matched to a gene. Germline V gene lookup returns CDR1 LGHNA and CDR2 YNFKEQ. CDR3 length: 13 amino acids.

CDR3 nucleotides: TGCACCAGCTCTTCCCCATGTACTAGCGGGGCAAAAGATACGCAGTATTTT. It translates to CTSSSPCTSGAKDTQYF. This chain uses TRBV1 with TRBJ2-3; TRBD2, the table's D call, was not compared with the DNA. TRBV1 is recorded as a pseudogene. The CDR3 is 17 amino acids.

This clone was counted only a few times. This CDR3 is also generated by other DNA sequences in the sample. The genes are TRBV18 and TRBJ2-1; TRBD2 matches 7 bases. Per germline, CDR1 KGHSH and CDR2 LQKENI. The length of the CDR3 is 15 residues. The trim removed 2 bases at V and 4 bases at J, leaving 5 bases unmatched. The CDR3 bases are TGTGCCAGCTCACCATCCCAGCGGGGATACAATGAGCAGTTCTTC. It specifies CASSPSQRGYNEQFF.

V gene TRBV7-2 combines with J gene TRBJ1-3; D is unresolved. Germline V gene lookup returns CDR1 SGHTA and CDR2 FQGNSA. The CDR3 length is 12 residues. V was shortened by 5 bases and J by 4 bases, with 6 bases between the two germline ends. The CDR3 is CASSQSGNTIYF. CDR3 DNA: TGTGCCAGCAGCCAATCAGGAAACACCATATATTTT.

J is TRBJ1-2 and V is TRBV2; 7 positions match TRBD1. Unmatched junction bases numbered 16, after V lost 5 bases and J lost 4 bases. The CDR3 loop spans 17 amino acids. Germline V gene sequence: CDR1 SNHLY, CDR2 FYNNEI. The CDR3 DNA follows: TGTGCCAGCAGTTTCGGACACCTTTCAGGGGGTGGCTATGGCTACACCTTC. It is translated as CASSFGHLSGGGYGYTF.

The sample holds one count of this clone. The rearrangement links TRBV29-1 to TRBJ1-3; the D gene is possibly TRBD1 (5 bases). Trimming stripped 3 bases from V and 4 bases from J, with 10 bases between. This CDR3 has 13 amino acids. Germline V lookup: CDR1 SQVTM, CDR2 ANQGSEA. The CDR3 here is CSVDIAGGNTIYF. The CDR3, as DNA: TGCAGCGTTGATATCGCAGGGGGAAACACCATATATTTT.

CDR3 residues: CASSPVAGGPADGETQYF. In DNA, the CDR3 is TGCGCCAGCAGCCCGGTAGCGGGGGGGCCTGCGGACGGGGAGACCCAGTACTTC. The chain couples TRBV4-1 to TRBJ2-5, with 11 bases fitting TRBD2. CDR1 MGHRA and CDR2 YSYEKL come from the germline V gene. Trimming removed 4 bases from V and 5 bases from J; junction bases left unmatched: 15. This CDR3 comprises 18 residues.

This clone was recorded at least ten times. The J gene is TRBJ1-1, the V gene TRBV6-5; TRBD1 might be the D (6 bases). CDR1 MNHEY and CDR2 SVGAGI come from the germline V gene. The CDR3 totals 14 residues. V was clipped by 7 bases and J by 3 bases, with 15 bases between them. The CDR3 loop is CASMIGTFHTEAFF. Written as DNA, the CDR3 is TGTGCCAGCATGATTGGGACATTTCACACTGAAGCTTTCTTT.

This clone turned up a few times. For the CDR3, the DNA is TGTGCTACCGCGACAGGGGGCGAAGGAGAGACCCAGTACTTC. This translates into CATATGGEGETQYF. This chain connects TRBV7-7 to TRBJ2-5, with TRBD1 identical over 10 bases. The CDR3 runs 14 residues. From germline, CDR1 is SSHAT and CDR2 FNYEAQ (reference sequence).

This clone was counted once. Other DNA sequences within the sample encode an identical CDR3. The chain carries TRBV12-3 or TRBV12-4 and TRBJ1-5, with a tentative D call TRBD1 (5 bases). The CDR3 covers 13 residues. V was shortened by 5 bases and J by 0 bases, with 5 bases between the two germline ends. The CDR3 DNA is TGTGCCAGCAGTCAGGGTAGCAATCAGCCCCAGCATTTT. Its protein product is CASSQGSNQPQHF.

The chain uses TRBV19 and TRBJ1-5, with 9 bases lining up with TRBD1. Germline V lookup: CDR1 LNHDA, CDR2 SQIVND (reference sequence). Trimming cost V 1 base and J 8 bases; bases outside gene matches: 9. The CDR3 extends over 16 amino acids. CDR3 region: CASSIARDRAEKPQHF. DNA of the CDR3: TGTGCCAGTAGTATAGCAAGGGACAGGGCGGAGAAGCCCCAGCATTTT.

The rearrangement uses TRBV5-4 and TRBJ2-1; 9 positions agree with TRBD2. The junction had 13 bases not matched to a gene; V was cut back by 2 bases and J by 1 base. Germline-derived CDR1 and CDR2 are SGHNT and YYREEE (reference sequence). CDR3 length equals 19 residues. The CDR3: CASSLIASGTSSSYNEQFF. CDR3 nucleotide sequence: TGTGCCAGCAGCTTAATCGCTAGCGGGACCTCTAGTTCCTACAATGAGCAGTTCTTC.

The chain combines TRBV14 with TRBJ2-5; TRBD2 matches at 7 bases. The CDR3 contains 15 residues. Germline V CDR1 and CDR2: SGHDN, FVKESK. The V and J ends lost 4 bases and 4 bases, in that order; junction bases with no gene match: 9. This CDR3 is CASSPRRGRAETQYF. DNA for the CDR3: TGTGCCAGCAGCCCCCGAAGAGGGAGGGCAGAGACCCAGTACTTC.

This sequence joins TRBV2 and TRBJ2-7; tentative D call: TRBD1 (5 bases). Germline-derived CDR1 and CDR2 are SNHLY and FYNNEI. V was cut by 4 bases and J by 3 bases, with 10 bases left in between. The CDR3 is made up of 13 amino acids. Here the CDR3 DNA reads TGTGCCAGCAGTGCGACAGTAAGCTACGAGCAGTACTTC. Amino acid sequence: CASSATVSYEQYF.

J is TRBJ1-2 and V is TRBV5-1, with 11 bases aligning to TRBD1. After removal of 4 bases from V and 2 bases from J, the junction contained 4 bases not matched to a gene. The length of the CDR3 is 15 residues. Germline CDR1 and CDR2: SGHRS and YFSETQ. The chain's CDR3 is CASSPDRGPNYGYTF. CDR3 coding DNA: TGCGCCAGCAGCCCGGACAGGGGGCCCAACTATGGCTACACCTTC.

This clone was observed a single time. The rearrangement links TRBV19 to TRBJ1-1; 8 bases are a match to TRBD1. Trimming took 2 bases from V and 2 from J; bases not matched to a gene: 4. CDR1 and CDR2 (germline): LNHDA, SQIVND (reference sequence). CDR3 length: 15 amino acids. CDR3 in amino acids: CASSIQGASNTEAFF. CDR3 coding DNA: TGTGCCAGTAGTATACAGGGGGCGAGTAACACTGAAGCTTTCTTT.

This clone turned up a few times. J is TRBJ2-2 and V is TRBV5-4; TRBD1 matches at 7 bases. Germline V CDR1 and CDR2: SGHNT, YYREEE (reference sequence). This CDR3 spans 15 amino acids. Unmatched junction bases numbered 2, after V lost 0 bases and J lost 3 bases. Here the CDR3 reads CASSLGQGYTGELFF. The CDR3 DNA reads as TGTGCCAGCAGCTTGGGACAGGGCTACACCGGGGAGCTGTTTTTT.

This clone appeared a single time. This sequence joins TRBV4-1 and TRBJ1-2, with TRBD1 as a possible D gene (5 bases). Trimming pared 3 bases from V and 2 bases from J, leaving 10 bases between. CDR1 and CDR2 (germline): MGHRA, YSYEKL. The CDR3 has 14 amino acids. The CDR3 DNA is TGCGCCAGCAGCCACGGGTCAGGGAACTATGGCTACACCTTC. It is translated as CASSHGSGNYGYTF.

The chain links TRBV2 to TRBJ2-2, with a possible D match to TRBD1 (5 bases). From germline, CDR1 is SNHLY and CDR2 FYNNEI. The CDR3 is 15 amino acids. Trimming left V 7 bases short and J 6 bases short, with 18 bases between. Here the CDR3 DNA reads TGTGCCAGCAAACGGAGCTGGGGCACTCCCGGGGAGCTGTTTTTT. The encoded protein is CASKRSWGTPGELFF.